The rows below give T cell receptor beta chains drawn from one sample of a study of T cell repertoires in cytomegalovirus infection. TCRdb ran MiXCR on the reads and lists one entry per CDR3 protein. The sample carries 100,000 to 150,000 distinct CDR3 sequences, more than 25% recorded once. No antigen has been identified for these receptors. The sample was CD8+ T cells from cultured PBMCs, taken from culture after CMV antigen stimulation. Receptor source: a human donor in good health (CMV status not recorded). Some clones in this sample may be carry-over from other donors' samples. Each CDR3 is given with its conserved first and last residue. The D gene is left open where the match is weak. Clone size is given for some rows only: seen once, a few or many times, or a class if the clone is expanded.

V,J,size,D,CDR3,DNA
TRBV4-1,TRBJ1-1,few,-,CASSQDRVRQKDTEAFF,TGCGCCAGCAGCCAAGATCGAGTTAGGCAAAAAGACACTGAAGCTTTCTTT
TRBV9,TRBJ1-2,-,-,CASSVGGDTVAAYGYTF,TGTGCCAGCAGCGTAGGGGGGGACACGGTGGCCGCCTATGGCTACACCTTC
TRBV7-4,TRBJ2-1,-,TRBD1,CASSPPTTGSSYNEQFF,TGTGCCAGCAGCCCCCCCACGACAGGGAGCTCCTACAATGAGCAGTTCTTC
TRBV12-3/TRBV12-4,TRBJ2-5,few,-,CASSVTGFQLETQYF,TGTGCCAGCAGTGTCACCGGGTTCCAACTTGAGACCCAGTACTTC
TRBV6-5,TRBJ1-2,few,-,CASSRLFRVLSGVDYGYTF,TGTGCCAGCAGCCGACTCTTCAGGGTTCTGTCGGGGGTCGACTATGGCTACACCTTC
TRBV7-8,TRBJ2-5,few,-,CASSLEVGQETQYF,TGTGCCAGCAGCTTAGAGGTTGGGCAAGAGACCCAGTACTTC
TRBV7-2,TRBJ2-7,many,-,CASSAGGTVYEQYF,TGTGCCAGCAGCGCTGGGGGGACCGTTTACGAGCAGTACTTC
TRBV12-3/TRBV12-4,TRBJ2-1,-,-,CASSFVGGYYNEQFF,TGTGCCAGCAGTTTTGTCGGCGGGTATTACAATGAGCAGTTCTTC
TRBV27,TRBJ2-1,-,TRBD1,CASSSPTGWDQFF,TGTGCCAGCAGTTCCCCGACAGGGTGGGATCAGTTCTTC
TRBV4-1,TRBJ2-3,few,-,CASSQVELPDTQYF,TGCGCCAGCAGCCAAGTTGAATTACCAGATACGCAGTATTTT
TRBV5-6,TRBJ2-2,-,-,CASSQGSDGFGELFF,TGTGCCAGCAGTCAAGGGTCGGACGGATTCGGGGAGCTGTTTTTT
TRBV4-1,TRBJ1-1,many,-,CASSRTGIFNTEAFF,TGCGCCAGCAGCCGCACAGGGATCTTCAACACTGAAGCTTTCTTT
TRBV19,TRBJ1-5,-,TRBD1,CASSATGTVFQPQHF,TGTGCCAGTAGTGCCACCGGGACAGTCTTCCAGCCCCAGCATTTT
TRBV4-3,TRBJ2-5,few,TRBD2,CASSQDTLAGEETQYF,TGCGCCAGCAGCCAAGATACACTAGCGGGGGAAGAGACCCAGTACTTC
TRBV11-3,TRBJ1-1,-,-,CASNPPRDQNTEAFF,TGTGCCAGCAACCCTCCCAGGGACCAGAACACTGAAGCTTTCTTT
TRBV29-1,TRBJ2-1,few,-,CSVEGVNYNEQFF,TGCAGCGTTGAAGGGGTCAACTACAATGAGCAGTTCTTC
TRBV19,TRBJ2-7,-,-,CASSMGRGLYEQYF,TGTGCCAGTAGTATGGGACGGGGCCTCTACGAGCAGTACTTC
TRBV5-1,TRBJ1-2,-,TRBD1,CASSAGTGGYTF,TGCGCCAGCAGCGCCGGGACAGGCGGCTACACCTTC
TRBV12-3/TRBV12-4,TRBJ2-3,few,TRBD2,CASSSGVAGPTDTQYF,TGTGCCAGCAGTTCCGGCGTAGCGGGGCCCACAGATACGCAGTATTTT